Listed here are 8 T cell receptor beta chains from one sample, sequenced in a study of T cell responses to AZD1222 COVID-19 vaccine. This table comes from immunoSEQ multiplex PCR, and its TCRdb copy is limited to in-frame clones, with some not included. The repertoire holds 130,000 to 150,000 clones, with about 91% as singletons. This sample comprised peripheral blood, obtained on day 0 of AZD1222 vaccination. The origin of the receptors is an adult in good health.

The V and J genes are TRBV7-2 and TRBJ2-7; D remains unclear. Germline CDR1 and CDR2: SGHTA and FQGNSA. CDR3 length: 12 amino acids. The V end lost 2 bases, the J end lost 5 bases, and 7 bases lay between the germline ends. This chain's CDR3 is CASSLSLNEQYF. The CDR3 nucleotides are TGTGCCAGCAGCTTATCTTTGAACGAGCAGTACTTC. The full variable domain, in which reference TRBV7-2 and TRBJ2-7 provide the parts outside the CDR3, is GAGVSQSPSNKVTEKGKDVELRCDPISGHTALYWYRQSLGQGLEFLIYFQGNSAPDKSGLPSDRFSAERTGGSVSTLTIQRTQQEDSAVYLCASSLSLNEQYFGPGTRLTVT.

The chain carries TRBV7-9 and TRBJ1-1; perhaps TRBD1 as D (6 bases). The ends were cut back, 0 bases at V and 1 base at J, with 21 bases in the middle. The CDR3 is 19 residues long. CDR1 is SEHNR and CDR2 is FQNEAQ in the germline V gene (reference sequence). In DNA, the CDR3 is TGTGCCAGCAGCTTAGCGCTCTCGACGGGGGGCGGCGAGAACACTGAAGCTTTCTTT. Translated: CASSLALSTGGGENTEAFF.

This chain connects TRBV7-3 to TRBJ1-2; 7 positions agree with TRBD1. V gave up 5 bases and J gave up 7 bases; unmatched junction bases: 7. The CDR3 is 13 amino acids. Germline V gives CDR1 SGHTA, CDR2 FQGTGA. CDR3 sequence reads: CASSQRAGGGYTF. In DNA, the CDR3 is TGTGCCAGCAGCCAAAGGGCAGGGGGTGGCTACACCTTC. Full variable domain (outside the CDR3, taken from reference TRBV7-3 and TRBJ1-2): GAGVSQTPSNKVTEKGKYVELRCDPISGHTALYWYRQSLGQGPEFLIYFQGTGAADDSGLPNDRFFAVRPEGSVSTLKIQRTERGDSAVYLCASSQRAGGGYTFGSGTRLTVV.

The chain carries TRBV6-2 or TRBV6-3 and TRBJ1-2, with D maybe TRBD1 (5 bases). The germline gives CDR1 MNHEY, CDR2 SVGEGT. Trimming removed 0 bases at V and 4 bases at J, with 9 bases between. CDR3 length: 14 residues. This chain's CDR3 is CASSYSGQTYGYTF. The CDR3 DNA reads as TGTGCCAGCAGTTACTCGGGGCAGACCTATGGCTACACCTTC.

The V call is TRBV9, the J call TRBJ2-7; a possible D gene is TRBD1 (7 bases). CDR3 length: 17 amino acids. The V and J ends lost 0 bases and 2 bases respectively, with 18 bases between them. The V gene's germline CDR1 is SGDLS and CDR2 YYNGEE. CDR3 DNA sequence: TGTGCCAGCAGCGTAGGGCTGGAGGGACAGATCACCTACGAGCAGTACTTC. It specifies CASSVGLEGQITYEQYF. The whole variable domain, remainder taken from reference TRBV9 and TRBJ2-7, is DSGVTQTPKHLITATGQRVTLRCSPRSGDLSVYWYQQSLDQGLQFLIQYYNGEERAKGNILERFSAQQFPDLHSELNLSSLELGDSALYFCASSVGLEGQITYEQYFGPGTRLTVT.

This sequence joins TRBV3-1 (or the pseudogene TRBV3-2) and TRBJ1-1; D not certain. Per germline, CDR1 LGHDT and CDR2 YNNKEL (reference sequence). Deletions cut 0 bases from V and 10 bases from J, with 12 bases between. CDR3 length equals 13 residues. DNA of the CDR3: TGTGCCAGCAGCCAAGATCTGGCCGGTGGAGCTTTCTTT. This codes for CASSQDLAGGAFF.

The DNA of the CDR3 is TGTGCCAGCAGAGAGGGACAGAAGAACACTGAAGCTTTCTTT. Translation gives CASREGQKNTEAFF. The rearrangement joins TRBV6-5 to TRBJ1-1; 7 positions agree with TRBD1. Germline trimming cut 6 bases from V and 1 base from J; bases unmatched to any gene: 5. From germline, CDR1 is MNHEY and CDR2 SVGAGI. The CDR3 runs to 14 residues.

The chain has TRBV13 and TRBJ2-7; the D gene could be TRBD1 or TRBD2 (5 bases each). The V end was cut by 6 bases, the J end by 3 bases, with 18 bases between. Per germline, CDR1 PRHDT and CDR2 FYEKMQ (reference sequence). The CDR3 totals 15 residues. The CDR3 coding sequence is TGTGCCAGCAGACCAACCGGGACCAATAACTACGAGCAGTACTTC. Translating it yields CASRPTGTNNYEQYF.